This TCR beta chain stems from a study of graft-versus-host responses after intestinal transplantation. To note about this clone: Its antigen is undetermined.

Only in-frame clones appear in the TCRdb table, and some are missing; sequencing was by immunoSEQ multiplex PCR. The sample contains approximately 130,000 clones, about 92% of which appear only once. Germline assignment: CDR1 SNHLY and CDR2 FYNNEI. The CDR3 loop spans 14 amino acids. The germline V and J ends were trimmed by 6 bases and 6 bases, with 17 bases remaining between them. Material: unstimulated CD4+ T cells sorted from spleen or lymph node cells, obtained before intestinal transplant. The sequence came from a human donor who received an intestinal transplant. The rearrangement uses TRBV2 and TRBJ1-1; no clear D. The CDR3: CASRGYAAAAEAFF. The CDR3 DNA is TGTGCCAGCAGAGGCTACGCGGCAGCCGCTGAAGCTTTCTTT.